This record concerns one TCR beta chain sequence. Antigen: not known. These data come from a study of T-cell memory formation after mild COVID-19. TCRdb recomputed calls from the 5' RACE reads with MiXCR, one row per CDR3 protein. This sample carries about 260,000 distinct CDR3 sequences, approximately 15% of them seen once, and the ten largest clones take approximately 20%. Per the germline V gene, CDR1 is SQVTM and CDR2 is ANQGSEA. J lost 0 bases, V lost 7 bases, and 7 bases had no gene match. This CDR3 comprises 15 residues. General study points: Clones contracting over day 15 to 85 were CD4/CD8 balanced, with later expanders leaning CD4+.

The TCR sequence derives from a man in his late teens or twenties who had mild COVID-19 (a few samples of this study predate the infection). Cell type and time point are not known. This rearrangement joins TRBV29-1 to TRBJ2-1, with 9 bases fitting TRBD1. The sequenced sample consisted of PBMCs or a T cell subset sorted from them (not recorded which). The CDR3 DNA follows: TGCAGCGGCGATCCGGGACAGGGCTCCTACAATGAGCAGTTCTTC. It encodes CSGDPGQGSYNEQFF.